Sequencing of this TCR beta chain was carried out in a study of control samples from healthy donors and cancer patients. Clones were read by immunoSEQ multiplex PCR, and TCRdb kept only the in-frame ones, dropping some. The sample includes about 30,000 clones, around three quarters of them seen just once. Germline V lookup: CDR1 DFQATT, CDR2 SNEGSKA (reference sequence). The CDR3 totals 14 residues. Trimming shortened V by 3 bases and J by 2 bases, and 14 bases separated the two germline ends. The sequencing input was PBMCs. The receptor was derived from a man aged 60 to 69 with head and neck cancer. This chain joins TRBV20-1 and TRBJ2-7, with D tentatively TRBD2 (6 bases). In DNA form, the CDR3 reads TGCAGTGCTAGTATCGCGGGGTTTACCTACGAGCAGTACTTC. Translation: CSASIAGFTYEQYF.